This T cell receptor (beta chain) was retrieved from a study of control samples from healthy donors and cancer patients (dated by TCRdb to the early 2020s). The CDR3, cysteine through phenylalanine, is 14 amino acids long. Only the CDR3 region is kept as DNA, spanning 42 bases read in frame from base 1. CDR1 and CDR2 are read off the germline V gene as MNHEY and SVGAGI. Remarks on this clone: Its binding antigen is unknown. One base away there is no much larger clone; base qualities are not given.

Library construction relied on the immunoSEQ multiplex PCR assay. Imported from immuneACCESS, the table was reduced by TCRdb to in-frame sequences with V and J called. These copies leave out some clones; in studies compared against another copy, an unresolved V gene accounts for under half, and the cause of the remainder is not known. This sample holds more than 100,000 clones; approximately 89% were observed only once. Roughly 7.8% of the sample belongs to the ten largest clones. Specimen: blood. The TCR originated in a man aged 18 to 29 in good health. The rearrangement joined TRBV6-5 to TRBJ2-5; too little of a D gene remains to name it. The CDR3 protein is CATRLLMGQETQYF. The nucleotides read TGTGCAACGCGCCTCTTAATGGGACAAGAGACCCAGTACTTC.